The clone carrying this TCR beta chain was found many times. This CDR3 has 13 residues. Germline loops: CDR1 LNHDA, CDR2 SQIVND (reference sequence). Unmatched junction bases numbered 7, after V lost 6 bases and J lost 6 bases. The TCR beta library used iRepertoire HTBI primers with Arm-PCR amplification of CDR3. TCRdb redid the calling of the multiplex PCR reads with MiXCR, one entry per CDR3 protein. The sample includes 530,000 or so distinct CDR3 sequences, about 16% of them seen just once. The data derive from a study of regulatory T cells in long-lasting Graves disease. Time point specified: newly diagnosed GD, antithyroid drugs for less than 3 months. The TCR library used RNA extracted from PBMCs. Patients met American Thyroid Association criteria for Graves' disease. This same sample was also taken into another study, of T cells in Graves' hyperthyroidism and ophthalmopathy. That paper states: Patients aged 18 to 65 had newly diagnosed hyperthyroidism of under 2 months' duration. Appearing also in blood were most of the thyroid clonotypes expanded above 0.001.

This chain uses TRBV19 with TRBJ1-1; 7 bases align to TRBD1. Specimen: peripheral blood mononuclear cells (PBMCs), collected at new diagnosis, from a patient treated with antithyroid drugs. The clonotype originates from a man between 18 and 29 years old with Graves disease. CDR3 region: CASRTTGIPEAFF. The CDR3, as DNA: TGTGCCAGTAGGACGACAGGGATCCCTGAAGCTTTCTTT.